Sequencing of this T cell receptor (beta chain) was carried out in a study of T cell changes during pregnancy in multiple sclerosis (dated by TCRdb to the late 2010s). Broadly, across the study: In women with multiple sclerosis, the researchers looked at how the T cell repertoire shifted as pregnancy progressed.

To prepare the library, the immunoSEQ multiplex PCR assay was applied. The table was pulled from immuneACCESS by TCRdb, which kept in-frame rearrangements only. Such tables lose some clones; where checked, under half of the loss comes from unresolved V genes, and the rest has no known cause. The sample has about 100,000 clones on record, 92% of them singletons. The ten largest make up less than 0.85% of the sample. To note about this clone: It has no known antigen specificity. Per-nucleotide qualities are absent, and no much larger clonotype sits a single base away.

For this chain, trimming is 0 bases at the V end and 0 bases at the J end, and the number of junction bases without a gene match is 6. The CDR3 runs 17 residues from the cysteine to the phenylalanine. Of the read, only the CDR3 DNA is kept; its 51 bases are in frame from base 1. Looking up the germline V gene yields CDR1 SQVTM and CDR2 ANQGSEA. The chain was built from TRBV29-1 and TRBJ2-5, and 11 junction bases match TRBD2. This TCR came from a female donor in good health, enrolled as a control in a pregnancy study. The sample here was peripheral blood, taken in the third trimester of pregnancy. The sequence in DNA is TGCAGCGTTGAAGAGCTAGCGGGGGGCCTGTACCAAGAGACCCAGTACTTC. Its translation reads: CSVEELAGGLYQETQYF.